A single sample is the source of the 12 T cell receptor beta chains below, sequenced in a study of blood T cell repertoires in COVID-19. TCRdb keeps only in-frame clones here, not all; method: immunoSEQ multiplex PCR. The table includes under 250,000 clones, around four fifths detected once. The sample was peripheral blood. The receptor source for this set is a woman aged 55-69 years with active or convalescent COVID-19.

V usage is TRBV10-3 and J usage is TRBJ1-6, with 8 bases fitting TRBD1. The V gene end was trimmed by 10 bases and the J gene end by 5 bases; junction bases not matched to a gene: 7. The CDR3 is 14 amino acids. Germline-derived CDR1 and CDR2 are ENHRY and SYGVKD. The CDR3 is CATGQGENNSPLHF. CDR3 in DNA: TGTGCCACCGGACAGGGTGAAAATAATTCACCCCTCCACTTT.

The rearrangement links TRBV12-3 or TRBV12-4 to TRBJ2-2; 7 bases line up with TRBD2. This CDR3 is 12 amino acids long. V gave up 8 bases and J gave up 4 bases; unmatched junction bases: 1. CDR3: CASGGGTGELFF. The CDR3, as DNA: TGTGCCAGCGGGGGGGGCACCGGGGAGCTGTTTTTT.

V gene TRBV7-8 combines with J gene TRBJ2-2; D is perhaps TRBD2 (5 bases). V was clipped by 3 bases and J by 5 bases, with 13 bases between them. This CDR3 has 15 residues. Germline loops: CDR1 SGHVS, CDR2 FQNEAQ. The DNA for the CDR3 is TGTGCCAGCAGCTTCGGGGTGGGATTGACCGGGGAGCTGTTTTTT. It specifies CASSFGVGLTGELFF. Looking up the rest from reference TRBV7-8 and TRBJ2-2 gives the full variable domain: GAGVSQSPRYKVAKRGQDVALRCDPISGHVSLFWYQQALGQGPEFLTYFQNEAQLDKSGLPSDRFFAERPEGSVSTLKIQRTQQEDSAVYLCASSFGVGLTGELFFGEGSRLTVL.

The chain uses TRBV10-2 and TRBJ1-1; D is unresolved. Trimming took off 3 bases at V and 0 bases at J, with 14 bases between the two ends. Germline CDR1 and CDR2: WSHSY and SAAADI. The length of the CDR3 is 16 residues. CDR3 sequence: CASSEGAAPMNTEAFF. The CDR3 region has the DNA TGCGCCAGCAGTGAAGGAGCAGCCCCAATGAACACTGAAGCTTTCTTT.

The gene calls are TRBV6-5 and TRBJ2-1; 9 bases are a match to TRBD1. In germline, CDR1 is MNHEY, CDR2 SVGAGI. Trimming took 8 bases from V and 4 from J; bases not matched to a gene: 9. This CDR3 is 15 amino acids long. CDR3 in amino acids: CASELDRGGYNEQFF. CDR3 bases: TGTGCCAGCGAACTTGACAGGGGGGGGTACAATGAGCAGTTCTTC.

The CDR3, as DNA: TGTGCCAGCTCAGGAACGACAGGGGTGAACACTGAAGCTTTCTTT. Its translation: CASSGTTGVNTEAFF. The V gene is TRBV18, the J gene TRBJ1-1; 8 nucleotides agree with TRBD1. Trimming at V came to 5 bases and at J to 0 bases, leaving 5 bases not matched to a gene. Germline V gene data show CDR1 as KGHSH and CDR2 as LQKENI. The CDR3 has 15 amino acids.

The chain employs TRBV27 and TRBJ2-4, with 8 bases that match TRBD1. V was pared by 5 bases and J by 6 bases, with 6 bases of the junction left unmatched. Germline V gene sequence: CDR1 MNHEY, CDR2 SMNVEV (reference sequence). The CDR3 loop spans 14 amino acids. The CDR3 protein is CASSKNDRGNIQYF. CDR3 sequence (DNA): TGTGCCAGCAGTAAGAATGACAGGGGAAACATTCAGTACTTC.

The chain is built from TRBV25-1 and TRBJ1-5; possible D gene TRBD1, 6 bases. Trimming left V 6 bases short and J 5 bases short, with 14 bases between. The CDR3 spans 14 residues. Per the germline V gene, CDR1 is MGHDK and CDR2 is SYGVNS. The CDR3 protein is CASSETGTHQPQHF. CDR3 DNA: TGTGCCAGCAGCGAGACAGGAACCCATCAGCCCCAGCATTTT.

The rearrangement links TRBV11-2 to TRBJ1-1; D remains ambiguous. Trimming pared 0 bases from V and 6 bases from J, leaving 8 bases between. CDR1 and CDR2 (germline): SGHAT, FQNNGV. The CDR3 is made up of 13 amino acids. The CDR3 nucleotides are TGTGCCAGCAGCTTAGATCTTCTGTCTGAAGCTTTCTTT. Encoded protein: CASSLDLLSEAFF.

The chain recombines TRBV9 with TRBJ2-1, with TRBD2 identical over 10 bases. Germline assignment: CDR1 SGDLS and CDR2 YYNGEE. Trimming at V came to 3 bases and at J to 0 bases, leaving 15 bases not matched to a gene. The CDR3 covers 20 residues. CDR3 DNA: TGTGCCAGCAGCGATGCTTCCGGGACTAGCGACATTAGCTCCTACAATGAGCAGTTCTTC. The encoded protein is CASSDASGTSDISSYNEQFF.

V gene TRBV2 combines with J gene TRBJ1-5, with 7 bases fitting TRBD1. Germline trimming cut 6 bases from V and 4 bases from J; bases unmatched to any gene: 9. The CDR3 has 15 amino acids. CDR1 SNHLY and CDR2 FYNNEI come from the germline V gene. CDR3 sequence: CASSANRGTNQPQHF. The CDR3 DNA is TGTGCCAGCAGCGCGAACAGGGGTACTAATCAGCCCCAGCATTTT. The complete variable domain, with remaining parts taken from reference TRBV2 and TRBJ1-5, reads EPEVTQTPSHQVTQMGQEVILRCVPISNHLYFYWYRQILGQKVEFLVSFYNNEISEKSEIFDDQFSVERPDGSNFTLKIRSTKLEDSAMYFCASSANRGTNQPQHFGDGTRLSIL.

The chain combines TRBV10-3 with TRBJ1-1, with D perhaps TRBD1 (5 bases). V lost 3 bases and J 5 bases, leaving 10 bases between the germline ends. The CDR3 contains 13 residues. Germline V CDR1 and CDR2: ENHRY, SYGVKD. The CDR3 coding sequence is TGTGCCATCAGTGAACGTGGGACTACTGAAGCTTTCTTT. It codes for CAISERGTTEAFF.